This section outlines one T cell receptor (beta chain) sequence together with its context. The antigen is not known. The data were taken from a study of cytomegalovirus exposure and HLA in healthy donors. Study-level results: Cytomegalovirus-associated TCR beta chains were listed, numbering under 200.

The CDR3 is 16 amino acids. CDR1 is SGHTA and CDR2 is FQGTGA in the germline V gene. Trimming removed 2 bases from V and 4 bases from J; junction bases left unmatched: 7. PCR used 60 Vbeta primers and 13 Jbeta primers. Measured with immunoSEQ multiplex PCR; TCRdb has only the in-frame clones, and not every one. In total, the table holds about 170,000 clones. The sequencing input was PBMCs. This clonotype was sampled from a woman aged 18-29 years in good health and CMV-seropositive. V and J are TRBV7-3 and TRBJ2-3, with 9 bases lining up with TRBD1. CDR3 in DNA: TGTGCCAGCAGCTTAGTAGGACAGGGGTTCGCAGATACGCAGTATTTT. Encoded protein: CASSLVGQGFADTQYF.